A selection of T cell receptor beta chains follows, all from one sample in a study of CD8 T cells in ankylosing spondylitis. TCRdb re-derived calls from the 5' RACE reads in MiXCR, one entry per CDR3 protein. The table records 150,000 or so distinct CDR3 sequences, about 32% of them present only once. Material: synovial fluid, either unsorted or a sorted T cell fraction (not recorded which). These receptors originate from a male donor with ankylosing spondylitis. Both conserved end residues are part of each CDR3. A D gene is named only where the DNA matches it firmly. Expanded clones are given a class, and other clones once, few, many or no size at all.

clone_size d_call j_call v_call cdr3_aa cdr3_nt
NA TRBD2 TRBJ2-5 TRBV4-1 CASSQVSGGRETQYF TGCGCCAGCAGCCAAGTGAGCGGGGGGAGGGAGACCCAGTACTTC
few NA TRBJ2-5 TRBV7-3 CASSRRIQETQYF TGTGCCAGCAGCCGGCGCATACAAGAGACCCAGTACTTC
NA NA TRBJ2-6 TRBV7-2 CASSLVGSGANVLTF TGTGCCAGCAGCTTAGTTGGCTCTGGGGCCAACGTCCTGACTTTC
NA NA TRBJ1-1 TRBV12-3/TRBV12-4 CAKGRIGNTEAFF TGTGCCAAGGGGCGTATAGGGAACACTGAAGCTTTCTTT
NA TRBD1 TRBJ1-1 TRBV2 CANKRDRNTEAFF TGTGCCAACAAAAGGGACAGGAACACTGAAGCTTTCTTT
once TRBD1 TRBJ1-4 TRBV4-1 CASSHPPLIRESSVDRATNEKLFF TGCGCCAGCAGCCATCCCCCCTTAATACGCGAAAGTTCAGTCGACAGGGCAACTAATGAAAAACTGTTTTTT
NA NA TRBJ1-3 TRBV7-9 CASSLGTAGNTIYF TGTGCCAGCAGCTTAGGGACAGCTGGAAACACCATATATTTT
NA NA TRBJ1-5 TRBV2 CASSYKYNQPQHF TGTGCCAGCAGTTACAAATACAATCAGCCCCAGCATTTT
NA NA TRBJ2-1 TRBV7-3 CASSPPGRTYNEQFF TGTGCCAGCAGCCCGCCGGGTAGAACCTACAATGAGCAGTTCTTC
few TRBD1 TRBJ2-2 TRBV18 CASSPNRGIGTGELFF TGTGCCAGCTCACCTAACAGGGGAATCGGCACCGGGGAGCTGTTTTTT
NA NA TRBJ2-1 TRBV7-2 CASSYRVDNEQFF TGTGCCAGCAGTTACAGGGTTGACAATGAGCAGTTCTTC
NA NA TRBJ1-1 TRBV6-5 CASSLGDGWNTEAFF TGTGCCAGCAGTTTAGGGGACGGGTGGAACACTGAAGCTTTCTTT
NA NA TRBJ1-5 TRBV20-1 CSAEGISNQPQHF TGCAGTGCTGAGGGGATCAGCAATCAGCCCCAGCATTTT